These 26 T cell receptor beta chains were all obtained from the same sample, sequenced in a study of T cell responses to AZD1222 COVID-19 vaccine. Only in-frame clones appear in the TCRdb table, and some are missing; sequencing was by immunoSEQ multiplex PCR. The sample includes some 200,000 clones, roughly 92% of them seen just once. This material consisted of peripheral blood, taken 28 days after the second AZD1222 dose. The receptors were gathered from an adult who received the AZD1222 COVID-19 vaccine.

This rearrangement joins TRBV29-1 to TRBJ1-5; D gene uncertain. The ends were cut back, 4 bases at V and 6 bases at J, with 16 bases in the middle. The CDR3 spans 14 residues. Looked up from germline, CDR1 is SQVTM and CDR2 is ANQGSEA. CDR3 protein: CSVASSRPGQPQHF. The CDR3 DNA reads as TGCAGCGTTGCGTCTAGCAGGCCGGGTCAGCCCCAGCATTTT.

The gene calls are TRBV28 and TRBJ1-3; TRBD1 might be the D (5 bases). Trimming shortened V by 5 bases and J by 0 bases, and 14 bases separated the two germline ends. Germline loops: CDR1 MDHEN, CDR2 SYDVKM. This CDR3 spans 16 amino acids. CDR3 sequence reads: CASSPPRDPSGNTIYF. The CDR3 DNA sequence: TGTGCCAGCAGTCCCCCACGGGACCCCTCTGGAAACACCATATATTTT.

The chain recombines TRBV7-8 with TRBJ2-5; D unclear. V was clipped by 8 bases and J by 1 base, with 14 bases between them. CDR3 length: 14 residues. Germline CDR1 is SGHVS and CDR2 is FQNEAQ. CDR3 coding DNA: TGTGCCAGCCTACCTTGGACCGCCCAAGAGACCCAGTACTTC. It translates to CASLPWTAQETQYF.

V usage is TRBV5-1 and J usage is TRBJ2-5; TRBD2 matches at 9 bases. Losses at the gene ends were 4 bases for V and 2 bases for J; bases not matched to a gene: 6. The CDR3 has 15 residues. From germline, CDR1 is SGHRS and CDR2 YFSETQ. CDR3 nucleotide sequence: TGCGCCAGCAGCCGAGGACTAGCGCTACAAGAGACCCAGTACTTC. Translating gives CASSRGLALQETQYF.

In DNA form, the CDR3 reads TGTGCCAGCAGCTTAGCGGCGGCAAGGTGGCAGTTCTTC. Translation: CASSLAAARWQFF. This chain uses TRBV7-9 with TRBJ2-1; D uncertain. The germline V and J ends were trimmed by 0 bases and 12 bases, with 12 bases remaining between them. The CDR3 runs 13 residues. Germline CDR1 reads SEHNR; CDR2 reads FQNEAQ (reference sequence).

This chain links TRBV7-3 with TRBJ2-1; TRBD1 might be the D (6 bases). Between the trimmed V and J ends, which lost 5 bases and 5 bases, there was a span of 13 bases. Germline assignment: CDR1 SGHTA and CDR2 FQGTGA. The CDR3 has 14 residues. The CDR3, as DNA: TGTGCCAGCAGCCTGGGCGGACAGCACAATGAGCAGTTCTTC. It is translated as CASSLGGQHNEQFF.

The chain joins TRBV3-1 (or the pseudogene TRBV3-2) to TRBJ2-2, with D possibly matching TRBD2 (6 bases). The CDR3 has 17 amino acids. Germline V gene lookup returns CDR1 LGHDT and CDR2 YNNKEL (reference sequence). The germline V and J ends were trimmed by 6 bases and 0 bases, with 17 bases remaining between them. The CDR3 spells CASRPSAGTPNTGELFF. In DNA, the CDR3 is TGTGCCAGCAGACCCTCCGCGGGGACCCCGAACACCGGGGAGCTGTTTTTT.

This clone showed up just once. The rearrangement joins TRBV28 to TRBJ2-1; D gene ambiguous. The CDR3 spans 13 residues. V was clipped by 5 bases and J by 11 bases, with 16 bases between them. Germline-derived CDR1 and CDR2 are MDHEN and SYDVKM. The CDR3 nucleotides are TGTGCCAGCAGTCCAAACACCGTAATCAAGCAGTTCTTC. Translating it yields CASSPNTVIKQFF.

The rearrangement links TRBV5-1 to TRBJ1-1, with D maybe TRBD1 (5 bases). Germline V gene data show CDR1 as SGHRS and CDR2 as YFSETQ. The ends were cut back, 5 bases at V and 13 bases at J, with 21 bases in the middle. The CDR3 extends over 13 amino acids. The DNA of the CDR3 is TGCGCCAGCAGGCCCCCGGGACTTCGGGTGGGTTTCTTT. Its translation is CASRPPGLRVGFF.

The J gene is TRBJ1-6, the V gene TRBV11-2; TRBD1 matches 8 bases. CDR3 length: 15 amino acids. V shed 3 bases and J 7 bases; nucleotides not matched to a gene: 5. Germline V gene sequence: CDR1 SGHAT, CDR2 FQNNGV. The CDR3: CASSFGTGGNSPLHF. The CDR3 nucleotides are TGTGCCAGCAGCTTTGGAACAGGGGGGAATTCACCCCTCCACTTT.

The table lists this clone with a count of one. The chain is built from TRBV28 and TRBJ1-2, with D tentatively TRBD1 (5 bases). There are 14 residues in the CDR3. Germline V gives CDR1 MDHEN, CDR2 SYDVKM. Trimming cost V 6 bases and J 3 bases, with 14 bases left between them. The DNA for the CDR3 is TGTGCCAGCAGCTCGGAGGGGATATACTATGGCTACACCTTC. Translated, it gives CASSSEGIYYGYTF.

V is TRBV19 and J is TRBJ1-5, with TRBD1 matching 9 bases. The trim removed 10 bases at V and 6 bases at J, leaving 7 bases unmatched. From germline, CDR1 is LNHDA and CDR2 SQIVND (reference sequence). The CDR3 spans 13 residues. CDR3 in amino acids: CATRDRDGQPQHF. CDR3 in DNA: TGTGCCACTAGGGACAGGGATGGTCAGCCCCAGCATTTT.

This chain links TRBV5-5 with TRBJ1-4, with 9 bases fitting TRBD1. This CDR3 spans 15 amino acids. J gave up 2 bases and V 5 bases, and 4 bases lay outside the gene matches. In germline, CDR1 is SGHKS, CDR2 YYEKEE (reference sequence). CDR3 DNA sequence: TGTGCCAGCAGTCAGACAGGGGGGACTAATGAAAAACTGTTTTTT. As protein: CASSQTGGTNEKLFF.

The chain carries TRBV4-1 and TRBJ2-7, with TRBD2 as a possible D gene (5 bases). Germline CDR1 MGHRA, CDR2 YSYEKL. The CDR3 totals 13 residues. The V gene lost 1 base and the J gene lost 2 bases, with 6 bases spanning the gap. This chain's CDR3 is CASSQVGAYEQYF. In DNA, the CDR3 is TGCGCCAGCAGCCAAGTGGGAGCCTACGAGCAGTACTTC.

This clone came up a few times. The chain joins TRBV5-4 to TRBJ2-3; 13 nucleotides align to TRBD2. V trimming: 4 bases; J trimming: 6 bases; junction bases outside the gene matches: 5. The CDR3 length is 15 residues. The germline V gene has CDR1 SGHNT and CDR2 YYREEE (reference sequence). The CDR3 DNA reads as TGTGCCAGCAGCACGGGACTAGCGGGGTGGGATACGCAGTATTTT. This encodes CASSTGLAGWDTQYF.

The chain has TRBV6-5 and TRBJ1-5; D call uncertain. The germline V gene encodes CDR1 MNHEY and CDR2 SVGAGI. Trimming took off 5 bases at V and 5 bases at J, with 10 bases between the two ends. This CDR3 comprises 13 residues. The CDR3 region has the DNA TGTGCCAGCAGTAATCAGAACTATCAGCCCCAGCATTTT. It codes for CASSNQNYQPQHF.

This chain links TRBV30 with TRBJ2-7; tentatively, D is TRBD1 (5 bases). Germline V gene data show CDR1 as GTSNPN and CDR2 as SVGIG (reference sequence). The CDR3 covers 17 residues. Trimming left V 0 bases short and J 1 base short, with 19 bases between. The CDR3 region is CAWSVLGQTDLSYEQYF. CDR3 bases: TGTGCCTGGAGTGTACTGGGGCAGACGGACCTGTCCTACGAGCAGTACTTC. The whole variable domain, filled in from reference TRBV30 and TRBJ2-7, reads SQTIHQWPATLVQPVGSPLSLECTVEGTSNPNLYWYRQAAGRGLQLLFYSVGIGQISSEVPQNLSASRPQDRQFILSSKKLLLSDSGFYLCAWSVLGQTDLSYEQYFGPGTRLTVT.

The V gene is TRBV30, the J gene TRBJ2-7; 8 bases fit TRBD2. There are 13 residues in the CDR3. Germline CDR1 and CDR2: GTSNPN and SVGIG (reference sequence). The CDR3 nucleotides are TGTGCTTGTTGGGGGACTAGTTCCTACGAGCAGTACTTC. Residues: CACWGTSSYEQYF.

The chain is built from TRBV6-5 and TRBJ2-3, with a weak D call TRBD2 (6 bases). V was cut by 7 bases and J by 7 bases, with 15 bases left in between. CDR1 is MNHEY, CDR2 SVGAGI, per germline. This CDR3 contains 13 residues. CDR3 in DNA: TGTGCCAGCATGTCCGGAGGGCTGTATACGCAGTATTTT. This gives the protein CASMSGGLYTQYF.

The gene calls are TRBV27 and TRBJ1-5; a possible D gene is TRBD1 (6 bases). This CDR3 is 16 amino acids long. Trimming cost V 4 bases and J 8 bases, with 21 bases left between them. Germline V gene sequence: CDR1 MNHEY, CDR2 SMNVEV (reference sequence). CDR3 in DNA: TGTGCCAGCAGTTCACTCGGGACATTCGGGGGCGAGCCCCAGCATTTT. This codes for CASSSLGTFGGEPQHF.

This clone was counted a single time. The chain joins TRBV24-1 to TRBJ2-5; D is possibly TRBD2 (5 bases). The CDR3 is made up of 15 amino acids. Germline V gene sequence: CDR1 KGHDR, CDR2 SFDVKD. With 2 bases removed from V and 1 base from J, the gap between germline ends came to 10 bases. CDR3: CATSDSLDRQETQYF. DNA of the CDR3: TGTGCCACCAGTGATTCACTAGATCGCCAAGAGACCCAGTACTTC.

Only a few counts were recorded for this clone. The rearrangement uses TRBV7-9 and TRBJ2-7; TRBD1 agrees at 7 bases. The junction had 14 bases not matched to a gene; V was cut back by 5 bases and J by 4 bases. This CDR3 is 16 amino acids long. Germline CDR1 SEHNR, CDR2 FQNEAQ (reference sequence). CDR3 residues: CASSPGPGQAKYEQYF. CDR3 nucleotide sequence: TGTGCCAGCAGCCCAGGGCCAGGACAGGCAAAATACGAGCAGTACTTC. The whole variable domain, filled in from reference TRBV7-9 and TRBJ2-7, reads DTGVSQNPRHKITKRGQNVTFRCDPISEHNRLYWYRQTLGQGPEFLTYFQNEAQLEKSRLLSDRFSAERPKGSFSTLEIQRTEQGDSAMYLCASSPGPGQAKYEQYFGPGTRLTVT.

The V gene is TRBV7-9, the J gene TRBJ2-3; 8 positions match TRBD2. The junction had 2 bases not matched to a gene; V was cut back by 2 bases and J by 1 base. Germline CDR1 SEHNR, CDR2 FQNEAQ (reference sequence). The CDR3 contains 15 residues. The CDR3 DNA is TGTGCCAGCAGCTTACCGACTAGCGGCACAGATACGCAGTATTTT. It encodes CASSLPTSGTDTQYF.

This chain links TRBV4-2 with TRBJ2-1; D is possibly TRBD2 (5 bases). The germline V gene encodes CDR1 LGHNA and CDR2 YNFKEQ. The CDR3 runs 16 residues. Trimming removed 1 base from V and 0 bases from J, with 10 bases in between. The DNA of the CDR3 is TGTGCCAGCAGCCAAGCTAGCAGGAGCTCCTACAATGAGCAGTTCTTC. It yields the protein CASSQASRSSYNEQFF.

V usage is TRBV9 and J usage is TRBJ1-2; 9 nucleotides line up with TRBD1. This CDR3 comprises 15 residues. CDR1 is SGDLS and CDR2 is YYNGEE in the germline V gene. Trimming at V came to 3 bases and at J to 4 bases, leaving 7 bases not matched to a gene. The CDR3, as DNA: TGTGCCAGCAGCGGAACAGGGGGCGCTCCCTATGGCTACACCTTC. This encodes CASSGTGGAPYGYTF.

This clone has a handful of counts. This chain joins TRBV2 and TRBJ1-2; D unresolved. The CDR3 length is 13 residues. V was clipped by 3 bases and J by 8 bases, with 13 bases between them. CDR1 and CDR2 from the germline V gene are SNHLY and FYNNEI. Here the CDR3 reads CASSEQLIGGYTF. Here the CDR3 DNA reads TGTGCCAGCAGTGAGCAGCTCATTGGGGGCTACACCTTC.